The 30 T cell receptor beta chains reported below all come from one sample, sequenced in a study of blood T cell repertoires in COVID-19. Generated by immunoSEQ multiplex PCR, the TCRdb table keeps only in-frame clones and is missing some. Among about 360,000 clones listed, around 87% were seen once. The sequenced sample consisted of peripheral blood. These receptors were collected from a human donor in a cohort sampled during active COVID-19.

The CDR3 DNA is TGTGCCAGCAGCCCTCTTGGTAGCGGGGGGGCTCAGCAGTACTTC. Encoded protein: CASSPLGSGGAQQYF. The chain combines TRBV9 with TRBJ2-7; 11 positions agree with TRBD2. J was trimmed by 8 bases and V by 4 bases; bases with no gene match: 11. This CDR3 is 15 amino acids long. CDR1 and CDR2 (germline): SGDLS, YYNGEE.

This rearrangement joins TRBV7-6 to TRBJ2-2, with TRBD1 as a possible D gene (5 bases). V lost 3 bases, J lost 6 bases, and 11 bases lay in between. The CDR3 sequence is 14 residues long. CDR1 is SGHVS and CDR2 is FNYEAQ in the germline V gene. DNA for the CDR3: TGTGCCAGCAGCTTGTCTGGGGCGGCCGGGGAGCTGTTTTTT. It translates to CASSLSGAAGELFF.

The chain has TRBV19 and TRBJ1-5, with TRBD1 identical over 7 bases. The germline V gene encodes CDR1 LNHDA and CDR2 SQIVND (reference sequence). This CDR3 has 13 amino acids. V was clipped by 6 bases and J by 2 bases; unmatched bases: 1. CDR3 coding DNA: TGTGCCAGTAGAGGGACAGGCAATCAGCCCCAGCATTTT. Translated: CASRGTGNQPQHF.

The rearrangement uses TRBV27 and TRBJ2-1; no firm D call. The CDR3 has 14 residues. CDR1 and CDR2 (germline): MNHEY, SMNVEV (reference sequence). The V and J ends lost 8 bases and 7 bases respectively, with 18 bases between them. The CDR3 sequence: CASGKGVGVNEQFF. The DNA of the CDR3 is TGTGCCAGCGGTAAAGGAGTAGGTGTAAATGAGCAGTTCTTC.

This clone was counted a few times. This chain joins TRBV6-5 and TRBJ1-5, with D perhaps TRBD1 (5 bases). The length of the CDR3 is 13 residues. The V end was cut by 9 bases, the J end by 3 bases, with 12 bases between. The germline V gene has CDR1 MNHEY and CDR2 SVGAGI. The CDR3 nucleotides read TGTGCCAGTGAGGAGGGGTTCAATCAGCCCCAGCATTTT. Its translation: CASEEGFNQPQHF.

The chain is built from TRBV15 and TRBJ2-3, with a tentative D call TRBD2 (6 bases). Germline assignment: CDR1 LNHNV and CDR2 YYDKDF (reference sequence). There are 16 residues in the CDR3. V was cut by 2 bases and J by 1 base, with 13 bases left in between. CDR3: CATSRTMGGGTDTQYF. The CDR3 DNA sequence: TGTGCCACCAGCAGAACAATGGGCGGGGGCACAGATACGCAGTATTTT. Combining the CDR3 with reference TRBV15 and TRBJ2-3 gives the whole variable domain DAMVIQNPRYQVTQFGKPVTLSCSQTLNHNVMYWYQQKSSQAPKLLFHYYDKDFNNEADTPDNFQSRRPNTSFCFLDIRSPGLGDTAMYLCATSRTMGGGTDTQYFGPGTRLTVL.

This sequence joins TRBV11-3 and TRBJ2-3; 7 nucleotides agree with TRBD2. J was trimmed by 4 bases and V by 1 base; bases with no gene match: 2. CDR1 is SGHNT, CDR2 YENEEA, per germline. This CDR3 region has 14 residues. The CDR3 DNA reads TGTGCCAGCAGCTTAGCGGCGGGGGCAGATACGCAGTATTTT. It encodes CASSLAAGADTQYF.

V and J are TRBV30 and TRBJ2-7, with unresolved D. Germline V gives CDR1 GTSNPN, CDR2 SVGIG (reference sequence). V gave up 2 bases and J gave up 8 bases, with 10 bases separating them. The CDR3 loop spans 11 amino acids. The CDR3 spells CAWSPGGQQYF. The DNA for the CDR3 is TGTGCCTGGAGTCCCGGTGGTCAGCAGTACTTC.

This clone has just one count. This chain uses TRBV2 with TRBJ2-1; 11 nucleotides agree with TRBD2. The CDR3 spans 15 residues. V was clipped by 3 bases and J by 6 bases; unmatched bases: 4. Germline CDR1 SNHLY, CDR2 FYNNEI. CDR3 DNA: TGTGCCAGCAGTGACGAACTAGCGGGAGTCAATGAGCAGTTCTTC. Translated, it gives CASSDELAGVNEQFF.

The chain has TRBV19 and TRBJ2-2; D call uncertain. The CDR3 totals 18 residues. The germline V gene has CDR1 LNHDA and CDR2 SQIVND (reference sequence). Trimming removed 1 base from V and 0 bases from J, with 15 bases in between. As DNA, the CDR3 is TGTGCCAGTAGTATAGTATTAATATCGGTCACGAACACCGGGGAGCTGTTTTTT. Translation gives CASSIVLISVTNTGELFF. The whole variable domain, filled in from reference TRBV19 and TRBJ2-2, reads DGGITQSPKYLFRKEGQNVTLSCEQNLNHDAMYWYRQDPGQGLRLIYYSQIVNDFQKGDIAEGYSVSREKKESFPLTVTSAQKNPTAFYLCASSIVLISVTNTGELFFGEGSRLTVL.

The J gene is TRBJ2-5, the V gene TRBV2; 11 positions match TRBD2. Germline CDR1 and CDR2: SNHLY and FYNNEI. The CDR3 length is 15 residues. The ends lost 2 bases at V and 4 bases at J; junction bases unmatched: 3. In DNA, the CDR3 is TGTGCCAGCAGTGAACTAGCGGGGGGAGGAGAGACCCAGTACTTC. It specifies CASSELAGGGETQYF.

The chain links TRBV7-9 to TRBJ2-2; D might be TRBD1 (5 bases). The CDR3 covers 17 residues. Per the germline V gene, CDR1 is SEHNR and CDR2 is FQNEAQ (reference sequence). V was trimmed by 5 bases and J by 2 bases, leaving 18 bases between them. CDR3 sequence: CASSPRQPSVNTGELFF. In DNA, the CDR3 is TGTGCCAGCAGCCCGAGACAGCCTTCGGTCAACACCGGGGAGCTGTTTTTT.

The chain links TRBV29-1 to TRBJ2-5; D call uncertain. The germline V gene encodes CDR1 SQVTM and CDR2 ANQGSEA. V was pared by 4 bases and J by 0 bases, with 12 bases between. The CDR3 consists of 14 residues. The CDR3: CSVVSPMYQETQYF. CDR3 in DNA: TGCAGCGTTGTTAGCCCAATGTACCAAGAGACCCAGTACTTC.

The chain couples TRBV3-1 (or the pseudogene TRBV3-2) to TRBJ2-7; TRBD2 agrees at 7 bases. The CDR3 contains 15 residues. Germline V gene sequence: CDR1 LGHDT, CDR2 YNNKEL (reference sequence). Trimming at V came to 0 bases and at J to 2 bases, leaving 4 bases not matched to a gene. The CDR3 coding sequence is TGTGCCAGCAGCCAAGAAGCTAGCGGCACCTACGAGCAGTACTTC. It specifies CASSQEASGTYEQYF.

V usage is TRBV7-9 and J usage is TRBJ2-1; TRBD2 agrees at 10 bases. The V segment lost 1 base and the J segment 11 bases; nucleotides outside the gene matches: 8. The germline V gene encodes CDR1 SEHNR and CDR2 FQNEAQ (reference sequence). This CDR3 has 15 residues. The CDR3 nucleotides read TGTGCCAGCAGCTTAGGGGCTAGCGGGAGTTTGCAGCAGTTCTTC. Protein sequence: CASSLGASGSLQQFF.

The table lists this clone with a count of one. The gene calls are TRBV12-3 or TRBV12-4 and TRBJ1-2, with D unresolved. Trimming took 3 bases from V and 2 from J, leaving 7 bases between them. The CDR3 is 13 residues long. The CDR3 sequence: CASSLRQNYGYTF. The CDR3 region has the DNA TGTGCCAGCAGTTTGCGGCAGAACTATGGCTACACCTTC.

The chain links TRBV7-3 to TRBJ1-1; 8 positions agree with TRBD1. Per germline, CDR1 SGHTA and CDR2 FQGTGA. The CDR3 loop spans 16 amino acids. The ends lost 0 bases at V and 4 bases at J; junction bases unmatched: 7. CDR3 amino acids: CASSLTRAGGGTEAFF. As DNA, the CDR3 is TGTGCCAGCAGCTTAACCCGGGCAGGGGGCGGCACTGAAGCTTTCTTT.

The V call is TRBV2, the J call TRBJ1-5; D is possibly TRBD1 (5 bases). Germline V gene sequence: CDR1 SNHLY, CDR2 FYNNEI. Trimming left V 4 bases short and J 6 bases short, with 13 bases between. The CDR3 runs to 14 residues. CDR3 loop: CASSAVGAGQPQHF. The CDR3 DNA follows: TGTGCCAGCAGTGCGGTAGGGGCTGGTCAGCCCCAGCATTTT.

V gene TRBV6-5 combines with J gene TRBJ1-3, with 8 positions matching TRBD1. CDR1 is MNHEY, CDR2 SVGAGI, per germline. The CDR3 covers 15 residues. With 2 bases clipped from V and 4 bases from J, the junction kept 4 bases outside the gene matches. CDR3: CASSYGTGAGNTIYF. The CDR3 DNA sequence: TGTGCCAGCAGTTACGGGACAGGTGCCGGAAACACCATATATTTT.

The V and J genes are TRBV10-3 and TRBJ2-1; 8 nucleotides match TRBD1. CDR3 size: 15 residues. Trimming took 3 bases from V and 5 from J; bases not matched to a gene: 6. Per germline, CDR1 ENHRY and CDR2 SYGVKD. In DNA form, the CDR3 reads TGTGCCATCAGTGAAAGGGACAGGAACAACAATGAGCAGTTCTTC. As protein: CAISERDRNNNEQFF.

This clone was detected once. V usage is TRBV15 and J usage is TRBJ2-7, with 8 positions matching TRBD1. Germline loops: CDR1 LNHNV, CDR2 YYDKDF (reference sequence). After removal of 0 bases from V and 5 bases from J, the junction contained 12 bases not matched to a gene. CDR3 size: 17 residues. The CDR3 reads CATSRDRRGQGIDEQYF. CDR3 coding DNA: TGTGCCACCAGCAGAGATCGTCGCGGACAGGGTATCGACGAGCAGTACTTC.

The V and J genes are TRBV30 and TRBJ1-4; D is uncertain. CDR3 size: 14 residues. The germline gives CDR1 GTSNPN, CDR2 SVGIG (reference sequence). V lost 0 bases to trimming and J lost 0 bases, with 5 bases between them. In DNA form, the CDR3 reads TGTGCCTGGAGTGTACTAACAACTAATGAAAAACTGTTTTTT. The encoded protein is CAWSVLTTNEKLFF.

The rearrangement joins TRBV28 to TRBJ1-5; D gene unclear. The CDR3 loop spans 20 amino acids. Germline-derived CDR1 and CDR2 are MDHEN and SYDVKM. Trimming took off 4 bases at V and 0 bases at J, with 25 bases between the two ends. CDR3 sequence (DNA): TGTGCCAGCAGTTACCCGGGCGGGCACCACTGGCGGGATAGCAATCAGCCCCAGCATTTT. Amino acid sequence: CASSYPGGHHWRDSNQPQHF.

The chain employs TRBV15 and TRBJ1-5, with D perhaps TRBD1 (5 bases). The germline V gene has CDR1 LNHNV and CDR2 YYDKDF (reference sequence). V lost 0 bases and J 6 bases, leaving 18 bases between the germline ends. The CDR3 sequence is 17 residues long. CDR3 nucleotides: TGTGCCACCAGCAGAGAGCTGGGGGACTCGGGCGGTCAGCCCCAGCATTTT. This codes for CATSRELGDSGGQPQHF.

This chain links TRBV5-1 with TRBJ1-1, with D unclear. The CDR3 has 15 amino acids. Trimming shortened V by 0 bases and J by 1 base, and 10 bases separated the two germline ends. The germline V gene has CDR1 SGHRS and CDR2 YFSETQ. The CDR3, as DNA: TGCGCCAGCAGCTTGGGAGGCATGGGGAACACTGAAGCTTTCTTT. Translating it yields CASSLGGMGNTEAFF.

This sequence joins TRBV30 and TRBJ2-6; a possible D gene is TRBD2 (5 bases). The V gene lost 3 bases and the J gene lost 0 bases, with 12 bases spanning the gap. The germline V gene encodes CDR1 GTSNPN and CDR2 SVGIG (reference sequence). The CDR3 contains 16 residues. The CDR3 reads CAWSAMGVSGANVLTF. CDR3 sequence (DNA): TGTGCCTGGAGCGCCATGGGAGTCTCTGGGGCCAACGTCCTGACTTTC.

This chain joins TRBV24-1 and TRBJ2-5; 9 bases are a match to TRBD1. With 4 bases clipped from V and 5 bases from J, the junction kept 10 bases outside the gene matches. CDR1 and CDR2 from the germline V gene are KGHDR and SFDVKD. This CDR3 is 16 amino acids long. CDR3: CATSDPKTGGMETQYF. CDR3 sequence (DNA): TGTGCCACCAGTGACCCCAAAACAGGGGGCATGGAGACCCAGTACTTC.

J is TRBJ2-7 and V is TRBV11-2, with 7 positions matching TRBD2. The length of the CDR3 is 15 residues. Germline V lookup: CDR1 SGHAT, CDR2 FQNNGV. J gave up 2 bases and V 4 bases, and 8 bases lay outside the gene matches. The CDR3 region has the DNA TGTGCCAGCAGCTGGGGGGGGGTCTCGACCTACGAGCAGTACTTC. This translates into CASSWGGVSTYEQYF.

This chain uses TRBV3-1 (or the pseudogene TRBV3-2) with TRBJ2-7; 9 bases fit TRBD2. This CDR3 region has 15 residues. Germline CDR1 is LGHDT and CDR2 is YNNKEL (reference sequence). V dropped 3 bases and J dropped 5; count of bases not matched to a gene: 8. CDR3 in DNA: TGTGCCAGCAGCCATCACGCGGGGGGGCCGGACGAGCAGTACTTC. Amino acid sequence: CASSHHAGGPDEQYF.

This chain connects TRBV7-8 to TRBJ1-5; D not resolved. The CDR3 is 15 residues long. V lost 1 base to trimming and J lost 1 base, with 8 bases between them. The V gene's germline CDR1 is SGHVS and CDR2 FQNEAQ. CDR3 loop: CASSLDSGSNQPQHF. The CDR3 coding sequence is TGTGCCAGCAGCTTAGACTCGGGGAGCAATCAGCCCCAGCATTTT.